This T cell receptor (beta chain) came from a study of cytomegalovirus exposure and HLA in healthy donors. Use of 60 Vbeta and 13 Jbeta primers characterized the PCR. TCRdb's table, derived via immunoSEQ multiplex PCR, lists solely in-frame clones and lacks some. Its table records roughly 110,000 clones. Notes on the study in general: It was reported in a later analysis that an Asian-associated ancestry cluster showed fewer N-insertions than the 666-donor mean.

In regard to this clone: Its antigen is not known.

This CDR3 has 15 residues. The genes are TRBV21-1 and TRBJ1-1. TRBV21-1 constitutes a pseudogene. This receptor was identified in a man aged 35 to 55 in good health and CMV-seropositive. The sequencing input was PBMCs. The CDR3 sequence: CASSTPAGEMVEAFF. The CDR3 nucleotides are TGTGCCAGCAGCACCCCGGCGGGGGAAATGGTTGAAGCTTTCTTT.